Listed below are T cell receptor beta chains from one sample, sequenced in a study of cytotoxic CD8 clonotypes in ibrutinib-treated CLL. Using immunoSEQ multiplex PCR, the repertoire was profiled, and TCRdb retains in-frame clones only, with some absent. Of roughly 200,000 clones in the sample, around 72% were seen once. The sequencing used PBMCs, collected after 24 months of ibrutinib treatment. These receptors all come from a human donor with chronic lymphocytic leukemia. The conserved cysteine and the conserved F or W are not part of the CDR3 here.

TRBV28	TRBJ1-4	ASTHLGGLNEKLF
TRBV28	TRBJ1-5	ASSLYGQVSNQPQH
TRBV10-3	TRBJ2-5	AISHREGQETQY
TRBV7-2	TRBJ2-7	ASRRTGGFSREQY
TRBV11-2	TRBJ2-7	ASSPSSYEQY
TRBV14	TRBJ2-3	ASSQVPRSTQY
TRBV4-1	TRBJ1-1	ASSLNPRGRDTEAF
TRBV15	TRBJ2-1	ATSRALAGGPKDQF
TRBV23-1	TRBJ1-2	ASSHFSLLGGYGYT
TRBV7-6	TRBJ2-7	ASSLFFGTYEQY
TRBV10-3	TRBJ1-1	AIKTQKGAPAF
TRBV28	TRBJ1-2	ATQNRGADGYT
TRBV15	TRBJ1-1	ATSKGQGSTEAF